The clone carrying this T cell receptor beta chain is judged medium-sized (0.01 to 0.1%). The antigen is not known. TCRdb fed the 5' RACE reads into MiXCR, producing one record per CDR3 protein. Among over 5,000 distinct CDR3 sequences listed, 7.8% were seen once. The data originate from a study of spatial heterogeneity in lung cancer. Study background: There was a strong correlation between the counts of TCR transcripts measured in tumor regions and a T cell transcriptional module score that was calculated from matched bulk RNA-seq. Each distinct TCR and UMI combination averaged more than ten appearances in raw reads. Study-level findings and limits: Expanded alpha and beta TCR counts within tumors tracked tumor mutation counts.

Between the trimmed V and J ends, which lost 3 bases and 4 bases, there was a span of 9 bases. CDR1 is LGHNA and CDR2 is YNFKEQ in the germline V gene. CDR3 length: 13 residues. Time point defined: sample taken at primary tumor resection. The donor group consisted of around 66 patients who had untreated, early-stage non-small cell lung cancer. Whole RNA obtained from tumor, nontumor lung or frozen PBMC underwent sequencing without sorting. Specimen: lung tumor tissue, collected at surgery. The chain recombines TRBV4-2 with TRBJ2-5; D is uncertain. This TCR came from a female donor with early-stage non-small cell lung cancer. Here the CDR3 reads CASSQNWGETQYF. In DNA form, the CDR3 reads TGTGCCAGCAGCCAGAACTGGGGAGAGACCCAGTACTTC.